Each of the 27 T cell receptor beta chains below was sequenced from the same sample in a study of response to subunit inactivated influenza vaccine. Via MiXCR, TCRdb re-called the RT-PCR reads, giving one row per CDR3 protein. The data hold 500,000 to 600,000 distinct CDR3 sequences, with about 10% observed a single time. Separately, the same data were catalogued under a study of T cells expressing NK-cell markers. That work adds: 5'RACE template switching with UMIs generated TCR beta cDNA.

Sequencing used PBMCs from blood, obtained on the day of vaccination. These TCRs come from a man aged 45-65 years who received an inactivated influenza vaccine.

The CDR3 sequence is CASSPRDRSYNEQFF. The CDR3 coding sequence is TGTGCCAGCAGTCCTCGGGACAGGTCCTACAATGAGCAGTTCTTC. The chain couples TRBV12-3 or TRBV12-4 to TRBJ2-1; 8 bases align to TRBD1. V gave up 5 bases and J gave up 1 base; unmatched junction bases: 4. The CDR3 length is 15 residues.

In this sample, this clonotype turned up a few times. The V gene is TRBV10-3, the J gene TRBJ2-3; D is unclear. The ends were cut back, 4 bases at V and 0 bases at J, with 14 bases in the middle. This CDR3 region has 16 residues. Germline values: CDR1 ENHRY, CDR2 SYGVKD. The CDR3 loop reads CAISVGGSTSTDTQYF. The CDR3 nucleotides read TGTGCCATCAGTGTTGGCGGAAGTACTAGCACAGATACGCAGTATTTT.

This clonotype was picked up many times. The CDR3 DNA is TGTGCCAGCAGCACGGACGGTACCTCCTACGAGCAGTACTTC. Encoded protein: CASSTDGTSYEQYF. The V gene is TRBV21-1, the J gene TRBJ2-7. TRBV21-1 is deemed a pseudogene. The CDR3 length is 14 residues.

This clonotype was detected a few times. The chain combines TRBV28 with TRBJ2-7, with 9 bases identical to TRBD1. CDR1 MDHEN and CDR2 SYDVKM come from the germline V gene. Trimming removed 5 bases from V and 4 bases from J; junction bases left unmatched: 6. The CDR3 length is 14 residues. CDR3: CASSQGQGRYEQYF. The CDR3 DNA sequence: TGTGCCAGCAGTCAGGGACAGGGTCGGTACGAGCAGTACTTC.

This clonotype was recorded many times. The rearrangement uses TRBV5-1 and TRBJ2-2, with TRBD2 identical over 8 bases. CDR1 SGHRS and CDR2 YFSETQ come from the germline V gene. Trimming removed 2 bases from V and 2 bases from J; junction bases left unmatched: 5. The CDR3 totals 16 residues. CDR3: CASSFLGGANTGELFF. In DNA, the CDR3 is TGCGCCAGCAGCTTTCTCGGGGGGGCTAACACCGGGGAGCTGTTTTTT. The complete variable domain, with remaining parts taken from reference TRBV5-1 and TRBJ2-2, reads KAGVTQTPRYLIKTRGQQVTLSCSPISGHRSVSWYQQTPGQGLQFLFEYFSETQRNKGNFPGRFSGRQFSNSRSEMNVSTLELGDSALYLCASSFLGGANTGELFFGEGSRLTVL.

The CDR3 spells CASSRASGGAYEQYF. The CDR3 nucleotides read TGTGCCAGCAGCCGGGCTAGCGGGGGGGCCTACGAGCAGTACTTC. The rearrangement uses TRBV3-1 and TRBJ2-7, with 12 bases lining up with TRBD2. The CDR3 consists of 15 residues. V was pared by 4 bases and J by 2 bases, with 3 bases of the junction left unmatched. CDR1 is LGHDT, CDR2 YNNKEL, per germline (reference sequence).

This clonotype was counted between two and nine times. J is TRBJ2-1 and V is TRBV29-1, with 10 positions matching TRBD2. This CDR3 has 15 residues. Germline CDR1 and CDR2: SQVTM and ANQGSEA. The V gene end was trimmed by 7 bases and the J gene end by 7 bases; junction bases not matched to a gene: 13. Here the CDR3 reads CSANKLAGSLNEQFF. CDR3 sequence (DNA): TGCAGCGCTAATAAACTAGCGGGGTCACTGAATGAGCAGTTCTTC.

This clonotype appeared a few times. J is TRBJ1-1 and V is TRBV29-1; 7 nucleotides line up with TRBD1. The J segment lost 1 base and the V segment lost 3 bases, leaving 5 bases of the junction unmatched. The CDR3 sequence is 14 residues long. CDR1 and CDR2 (germline): SQVTM, ANQGSEA. The CDR3: CSVDSRQGNTEAFF. The CDR3 DNA sequence: TGCAGCGTTGACAGCCGACAGGGGAACACTGAAGCTTTCTTT.

This clonotype has at least ten counts. The germline gene is not matched at one end of the junction; a read error may be the cause. The rearrangement joins TRBV27 to TRBJ2-5; 15 nucleotides align to TRBD2. The V gene's germline CDR1 is MNHEY and CDR2 SMNVEV (reference sequence). CDR3 size: 18 residues. CDR3: CASSPESGTSGRQGTQYF. The CDR3 DNA is TGTGCCAGCAGCCCCGAGTCGGGGACTAGCGGGAGGCAAGGGACCCAGTACTTC.

Only a few counts were recorded for this clonotype. The rearrangement uses TRBV10-1 and TRBJ2-7, with 9 bases fitting TRBD1. Germline V gene lookup returns CDR1 WNHNN and CDR2 SYGVQD (reference sequence). With V trimmed by 3 bases and J by 3 bases, 6 bases remained unmatched. This CDR3 contains 15 residues. CDR3: CASSDPDRGVYEQYF. As DNA, the CDR3 is TGCGCCAGCAGTGACCCGGACAGGGGTGTCTACGAGCAGTACTTC.

The rearrangement uses TRBV28 and TRBJ2-7, with no clear D. CDR3 size: 13 residues. CDR1 and CDR2 (germline): MDHEN, SYDVKM. Trimming took off 8 bases at V and 0 bases at J, with 11 bases between the two ends. In nucleotides, the CDR3 is TGTGCCAGCGGAAGACCGGTCTCCTACGAGCAGTACTTC. As protein: CASGRPVSYEQYF.

The sample holds a few counts of this clonotype. The gene calls are TRBV12-3 or TRBV12-4 and TRBJ2-4; D gene ambiguous. The CDR3 is made up of 14 amino acids. Trimming cost V 0 bases and J 7 bases, with 10 bases left between them. The chain's CDR3 is CASSLALGQNIQYF. CDR3 DNA: TGTGCCAGCAGTTTAGCGCTCGGGCAGAACATTCAGTACTTC.

This clonotype was recorded a few times. This chain connects TRBV29-1 to TRBJ2-7, with a possible D match to TRBD1 (8 bases). Between the trimmed V and J ends, which lost 7 bases and 7 bases, there was a span of 14 bases. The CDR3 contains 11 residues. Per the germline V gene, CDR1 is SQVTM and CDR2 is ANQGSEA. Here the CDR3 reads CSADRGGEQYF. The CDR3 DNA is TGCAGCGCTGACAGGGGAGGGGAGCAGTACTTC.

The rearrangement links TRBV7-8 to TRBJ2-3; 11 positions match TRBD1. V was clipped by 3 bases and J by 6 bases; unmatched bases: 5. Germline loops: CDR1 SGHVS, CDR2 FQNEAQ. The CDR3 sequence is 15 residues long. The CDR3 DNA reads as TGTGCCAGCAGCTTTTCCGGGACAGGGGGGGATACGCAGTATTTT. As protein: CASSFSGTGGDTQYF.

The chain links TRBV29-1 to TRBJ2-2; D unresolved. The ends were cut back, 7 bases at V and 5 bases at J, with 8 bases in the middle. Germline V gene lookup returns CDR1 SQVTM and CDR2 ANQGSEA. The CDR3 is made up of 11 amino acids. CDR3 residues: CSGVSTGELFF. The DNA of the CDR3 is TGCAGCGGAGTATCAACCGGGGAGCTGTTTTTT.

This sequence joins TRBV7-2 and TRBJ2-3, with 10 bases fitting TRBD2. Germline-derived CDR1 and CDR2 are SGHTA and FQGNSA. V shed 0 bases and J 4 bases; nucleotides not matched to a gene: 4. This CDR3 region has 16 residues. This CDR3 reads CASSLAVAGGADTQYF. The DNA for the CDR3 is TGTGCCAGCAGCTTAGCTGTAGCGGGGGGCGCAGATACGCAGTATTTT.

This clonotype was counted a few times. This chain joins TRBV6-2 or TRBV6-3 and TRBJ2-7, with 10 bases aligning to TRBD2. Unmatched junction bases numbered 9, after V lost 4 bases and J lost 9 bases. The CDR3 consists of 14 residues. Germline lookup yields CDR1 MNHEY and CDR2 SVGEGT. CDR3 region: CASSWMGGLALQYF. The CDR3 DNA is TGTGCCAGCAGTTGGATGGGGGGACTAGCGTTGCAGTACTTC.

This clonotype was detected a few times. The chain combines TRBV6-2 or TRBV6-3 with TRBJ2-7; possibly TRBD2 for D (6 bases). The germline CDR1 and CDR2 sequences are MNHEY and SVGEGT. The CDR3 has 14 residues. Trimming removed 8 bases from V and 4 bases from J, with 18 bases in between. The CDR3 nucleotides read TGTGCCAGCGGAGGGGACTCAGCCTTATACGAGCAGTACTTC. This gives the protein CASGGDSALYEQYF.

This clonotype was recorded a few times. The chain recombines TRBV12-3 or TRBV12-4 with TRBJ2-7, with 9 positions matching TRBD1. The CDR3 totals 14 residues. V lost 5 bases to trimming and J lost 3 bases; unmatched junction nucleotides: 5. The CDR3 loop is CASSPSGQGYEQYF. CDR3 DNA sequence: TGTGCCAGCAGTCCATCGGGACAGGGCTACGAGCAGTACTTC.

This clonotype showed up many times. J is TRBJ2-7 and V is TRBV6-2 or TRBV6-3; 9 nucleotides match TRBD1. Trimming took 4 bases from V and 2 from J; bases not matched to a gene: 12. The CDR3 totals 17 residues. Germline V gene sequence: CDR1 MNHEY, CDR2 SVGEGT. The CDR3 loop is CASSSPPGTGKPYEQYF. In DNA form, the CDR3 reads TGTGCCAGCAGTTCTCCGCCCGGGACAGGGAAACCCTACGAGCAGTACTTC.

This clonotype occurred once. The genes are TRBV30 and TRBJ2-3; D ambiguous. Germline loops: CDR1 GTSNPN, CDR2 SVGIG (reference sequence). V was shortened by 3 bases and J by 6 bases, with 10 bases between the two germline ends. The CDR3 is 12 residues long. DNA for the CDR3: TGTGCCTGGAGATACTCCCGGGATACGCAGTATTTT. Protein: CAWRYSRDTQYF.

This clonotype was observed at least ten times. The chain links TRBV2 to TRBJ2-7; weak D call: TRBD2 (6 bases). Trimming took 2 bases from V and 4 from J, leaving 9 bases between them. CDR1 and CDR2 from the germline V gene are SNHLY and FYNNEI. The length of the CDR3 is 13 residues. In nucleotides, the CDR3 is TGTGCCAGCAGTGAATATGGGACTTACGAGCAGTACTTC. Its protein product is CASSEYGTYEQYF.

The J gene is TRBJ2-3, the V gene TRBV7-8; D gene uncertain. The CDR3 extends over 13 amino acids. Germline CDR1 reads SGHVS; CDR2 reads FQNEAQ. Between the trimmed V and J ends, which lost 8 bases and 1 base, there was a span of 10 bases. CDR3 in amino acids: CASRLKGTDTQYF. The CDR3 DNA follows: TGTGCCAGCCGGCTCAAGGGCACAGATACGCAGTATTTT. The entire variable domain, with the rest obtained from reference TRBV7-8 and TRBJ2-3, is as follows: GAGVSQSPRYKVAKRGQDVALRCDPISGHVSLFWYQQALGQGPEFLTYFQNEAQLDKSGLPSDRFFAERPEGSVSTLKIQRTQQEDSAVYLCASRLKGTDTQYFGPGTRLTVL.

Only a few counts were recorded for this clonotype. The rearrangement joins TRBV28 to TRBJ2-1; D is undetermined. CDR3 size: 11 residues. Per the germline V gene, CDR1 is MDHEN and CDR2 is SYDVKM. V lost 5 bases and J 10 bases, leaving 9 bases between the germline ends. CDR3 in DNA: TGTGCCAGCAGTAATGAAATCGAGCAGTTCTTC. Its protein is CASSNEIEQFF.

The V and J genes are TRBV30 and TRBJ2-1; 7 bases are a match to TRBD2. Trimming at V came to 4 bases and at J to 3 bases, leaving 6 bases not matched to a gene. CDR3 length equals 14 residues. Looked up from germline, CDR1 is GTSNPN and CDR2 is SVGIG (reference sequence). The chain's CDR3 is CAWTPGTNYNEQFF. CDR3 bases: TGTGCCTGGACCCCCGGGACTAACTACAATGAGCAGTTCTTC.

The CDR3 is CASRDSSRNYGYTF. The CDR3 nucleotides are TGTGCCAGCAGGGACAGCTCCCGAAACTATGGCTACACCTTC. The chain combines TRBV12-3 or TRBV12-4 with TRBJ1-2; D perhaps matches TRBD1 (6 bases). This CDR3 comprises 14 residues. Trimming removed 6 bases from V and 2 bases from J, with 13 bases in between.

V usage is TRBV9 and J usage is TRBJ2-5; D is possibly TRBD1 (6 bases). This CDR3 has 14 amino acids. The V gene's germline CDR1 is SGDLS and CDR2 YYNGEE. Trimming shortened V by 0 bases and J by 5 bases, and 11 bases separated the two germline ends. The CDR3 loop reads CASSVDPRGETQYF. The DNA for the CDR3 is TGTGCCAGCAGCGTAGACCCAAGGGGGGAGACCCAGTACTTC.